This T cell receptor (beta chain) stems from a study of blood T cell repertoires in COVID-19. Study overall: In each case, the material was cDNA or gDNA derived from T cells, B-cell-depleted T cells, or PBMCs.

Trimming took off 7 bases at V and 0 bases at J, with 16 bases between the two ends. Germline loops: CDR1 MNHEY, CDR2 SVGEGT. CDR3 size: 15 residues. Sequencing was performed with immunoSEQ multiplex PCR; in TCRdb, only in-frame clones are kept and a portion is missing. This sample has around 380,000 clones, with about 89% found just once. In its sample, this clone was seen once. The rearrangement uses TRBV6-2 or TRBV6-3 and TRBJ2-7, with a tentative D call TRBD2 (7 bases). Sequencing was done on a sample of PBMCs or T cells enriched from blood (not recorded which). This sequence was found in a man aged 25-45 years who had recovered from COVID-19. This chain's CDR3 is CASINSRGASYEQYF. CDR3 in DNA: TGTGCCAGCATTAACTCCCGGGGGGCCTCCTACGAGCAGTACTTC.